What follows is one T cell receptor beta chain and its context. Its antigen is unknown. The primer mix had 52 TRBV and 13 TRBJ primers. Libraries were prepared by immunoSEQ multiplex PCR; TCRdb keeps only in-frame clonotypes and omits some of them. There are over 25,000 clones in the sample; 85% to 95% occur only once, and around 1.5% lies in the top ten. The sample belongs to a study of regulatory T cells. Whole-study results and caveats: Hydrophobic residues at CDR3 positions 6 and 7 were enriched in conventional CD4+ T cells of CD3G-deficient patients. Regulatory T cells showed the strongest V-J pair restriction and V/J gene skewing among patient repertoires.

Patients, 2 to 39 years old, had expanded memory T-cell proportions. CD4+ T cells were divided by sorting: CD25-high CD127-low Tregs, CD25-low CD127-high conventional cells. There are 16 residues in the CDR3. Sequencing was carried out using conventional CD4+ T cells sorted from blood. The sequence came from a person aged 18-30 years with CD3G deficiency. The rearrangement links TRBV21-1 to TRBJ1-2; no DNA check was done on the table's D call, TRBD1. TRBV21-1 corresponds to a pseudogene. CDR3 region: CASSKGPRTVDDGYTF. The CDR3 coding sequence is TGTGCCAGCAGCAAAGGTCCTCGAACAGTCGACGATGGCTACACCTTC.